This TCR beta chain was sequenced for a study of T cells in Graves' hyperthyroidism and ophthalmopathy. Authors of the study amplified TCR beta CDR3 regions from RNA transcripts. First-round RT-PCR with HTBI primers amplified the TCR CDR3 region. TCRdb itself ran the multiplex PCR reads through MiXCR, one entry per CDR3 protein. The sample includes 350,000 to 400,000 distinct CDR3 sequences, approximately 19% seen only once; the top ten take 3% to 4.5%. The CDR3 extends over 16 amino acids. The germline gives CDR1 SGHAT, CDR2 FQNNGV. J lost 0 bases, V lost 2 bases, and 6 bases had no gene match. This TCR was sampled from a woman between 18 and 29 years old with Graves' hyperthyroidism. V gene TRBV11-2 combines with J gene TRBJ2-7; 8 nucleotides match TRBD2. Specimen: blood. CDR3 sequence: CASSLFISGTSYEQYF. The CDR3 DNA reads TGTGCCAGCAGCTTATTTATTAGCGGGACCTCCTACGAGCAGTACTTC.